This T cell receptor beta chain was identified during a study of shared clonotypes between healthy human individuals. Turning to the study itself: CD8 memory received one plate per donor, CD8 naive two, CD4 memory three and CD4 naive three.

The table lists this clone with a few counts. Its antigen is not identified. Broader study findings: Generation probabilities were higher for clonotypes shared across all four sorted-subset donors than for unshared ones. An anticipated effect of sequencing depth on clonotype sharing among donors was recognized. Naive subsets generally had larger estimated richness than memory subsets.

TCRdb's table, derived via immunoSEQ multiplex PCR, lists solely in-frame clones and lacks some. The sample records about 2.4 million clones, roughly 93% being singletons. The CDR3 consists of 14 residues. The V end was cut by 2 bases, the J end by 7 bases, with 14 bases between. The germline V gene has CDR1 GTSNPN and CDR2 SVGIG (reference sequence). The chain recombines TRBV30 with TRBJ1-4; D gene uncertain. Material: naive CD4+ T cells from PBMCs. Subset denoted: CD45RA+ positively selected. The clonotype comes from a man between 18 and 35 years old in good health. Some clones in this sample may be carry-over from other donors' samples. Here the CDR3 DNA reads TGTGCCTGGAGTAGTGACATCCGAAGTGAAAAACTGTTTTTT. Protein product: CAWSSDIRSEKLFF.